Below, 30 T cell receptor beta chains from the same sample are listed, as sequenced in a study of cytomegalovirus exposure and HLA in healthy donors. Amplification used 60 Vbeta primers and 13 Jbeta primers. Produced via immunoSEQ multiplex PCR; TCRdb's table is partial and in-frame only. The sample includes about 90,000 clones, less than 75% of them seen just once. The sample consisted of PBMCs. Source of these receptors: a man aged 30 to 45 in good health and CMV-seronegative.

This chain links TRBV4-3 with TRBJ2-6, with D possibly TRBD2 on 5 matching bases. This CDR3 is 18 amino acids long. Germline V gene data show CDR1 as LGHNA and CDR2 as YSLEER. Trimming removed 1 base at V and 4 bases at J, with 17 bases between. The CDR3 bases are TGCGCCAGCAGCCAAGGACTGGGAGCTAGGATCGGGGCCAACGTCCTGACTTTC. Translating gives CASSQGLGARIGANVLTF.

The V gene is TRBV10-3, the J gene TRBJ1-5; maybe TRBD1 (5 bases). The ends were cut back, 2 bases at V and 4 bases at J, with 9 bases in the middle. In germline, CDR1 is ENHRY, CDR2 SYGVKD. The length of the CDR3 is 14 residues. The chain's CDR3 is CAISEQGNNQPQHF. CDR3 DNA sequence: TGTGCCATCAGTGAGCAGGGCAATAATCAGCCCCAGCATTTT.

The V call is TRBV5-4, the J call TRBJ2-7, with a tentative D call TRBD2 (6 bases). The CDR3 totals 14 residues. CDR1 and CDR2 from the germline V gene are SGHNT and YYREEE (reference sequence). V was shortened by 4 bases and J by 6 bases, with 17 bases between the two germline ends. Here the CDR3 DNA reads TGTGCCAGCAGCGGACGGGAGAGCGGGTCCGAGCAGTACTTC. As protein: CASSGRESGSEQYF. The full variable domain, in which reference TRBV5-4 and TRBJ2-7 provide the parts outside the CDR3, is ETGVTQSPTHLIKTRGQQVTLRCSSQSGHNTVSWYQQALGQGPQFIFQYYREEENGRGNFPPRFSGLQFPNYSSELNVNALELDDSALYLCASSGRESGSEQYFGPGTRLTVT.

The CDR3 protein is CASGFTRASGSPDTQYF. CDR3 DNA: TGTGCTAGTGGTTTCACCCGGGCTAGCGGGAGTCCAGATACGCAGTATTTT. The V and J genes are TRBV12-5 and TRBJ2-3; 10 bases align to TRBD2. The CDR3 loop spans 17 amino acids. Per germline, CDR1 LGHNT and CDR2 FRNRAP. J was trimmed by 4 bases and V by 3 bases; bases with no gene match: 10.

The gene calls are TRBV28 and TRBJ1-5; D is undetermined. This CDR3 region has 12 residues. The V and J ends lost 10 bases and 8 bases respectively, with 15 bases between them. Germline CDR1 reads MDHEN; CDR2 reads SYDVKM. CDR3 nucleotide sequence: TGTGCCACTCAAGAGAGGCCAGAGCCCCAGCATTTT. It specifies CATQERPEPQHF.

The CDR3 region is CASSRQTNTEAFF. The DNA for the CDR3 is TGTGCCAGCAGCAGACAGACGAACACTGAAGCTTTCTTT. The chain employs TRBV6-5 and TRBJ1-1; tentatively, D is TRBD1 (5 bases). The V gene's germline CDR1 is MNHEY and CDR2 SVGAGI. The germline V and J ends were trimmed by 6 bases and 1 base, with 9 bases remaining between them. The CDR3 runs 13 residues.

The chain has TRBV9 and TRBJ2-3; TRBD2 aligns across 10 bases. The CDR3 consists of 15 residues. Trimming took 3 bases from V and 2 from J; bases not matched to a gene: 3. The germline gives CDR1 SGDLS, CDR2 YYNGEE. CDR3: CASSGLAGATDTQYF. The CDR3 nucleotides are TGTGCCAGCAGCGGGCTAGCGGGAGCCACAGATACGCAGTATTTT.

A single count supports this clone. J is TRBJ1-4 and V is TRBV6-1; D ambiguous. The CDR3 runs to 16 residues. The germline V gene has CDR1 MNHNS and CDR2 SASEGT. V was trimmed by 0 bases and J by 0 bases, leaving 8 bases between them. The CDR3 nucleotides are TGTGCCAGCAGTGAAGCGGCGGGATCAACTAATGAAAAACTGTTTTTT. It yields the protein CASSEAAGSTNEKLFF.

The chain combines TRBV6-5 with TRBJ1-2; D not resolved. The CDR3 loop spans 13 amino acids. The V gene's germline CDR1 is MNHEY and CDR2 SVGAGI. Trimming removed 4 bases from V and 3 bases from J, with 9 bases in between. In nucleotides, the CDR3 is TGTGCCAGCAGTTGGGCGGGCTACTATGGCTACACCTTC. This sequence encodes CASSWAGYYGYTF.

The V and J genes are TRBV7-9 and TRBJ2-7; D call uncertain. Looked up from germline, CDR1 is SEHNR and CDR2 is FQNEAQ (reference sequence). The CDR3 covers 12 residues. V was pared by 4 bases and J by 6 bases, with 10 bases between. The CDR3 region is CASSSGVGEQYF. The CDR3 coding sequence is TGTGCCAGCAGCTCAGGTGTAGGCGAGCAGTACTTC.

The chain combines TRBV29-1 with TRBJ2-2; the match to TRBD2 covers 10 bases. V lost 4 bases and J lost 2; bases outside the gene matches: 13. The CDR3 runs 18 residues. Looked up from germline, CDR1 is SQVTM and CDR2 is ANQGSEA. The CDR3 loop is CSVVIPPSGGSNTGELFF. The CDR3 DNA is TGCAGCGTTGTTATTCCCCCTAGCGGGGGCAGTAACACCGGGGAGCTGTTTTTT.

The V gene is TRBV30, the J gene TRBJ1-1; 8 bases fit TRBD1. The CDR3 has 16 amino acids. Germline-derived CDR1 and CDR2 are GTSNPN and SVGIG (reference sequence). V gave up 2 bases and J gave up 0 bases; unmatched junction bases: 8. CDR3 protein: CAWSSPAGGLNTEAFF. CDR3 nucleotides: TGTGCCTGGAGTTCCCCGGCAGGGGGCCTGAACACTGAAGCTTTCTTT.

With respect to this clone: Other DNA sequences in the sample encode the same CDR3. This chain links TRBV27 with TRBJ2-5, with 9 positions matching TRBD1. The CDR3 has 14 amino acids. From germline, CDR1 is MNHEY and CDR2 SMNVEV (reference sequence). J was trimmed by 2 bases and V by 6 bases; bases with no gene match: 4. The CDR3 bases are TGTGCCAGCAGACCCGACAGGGGGCAAGAGACCCAGTACTTC. It codes for CASRPDRGQETQYF.

The V call is TRBV7-2, the J call TRBJ2-1; 8 bases line up with TRBD2. V was pared by 5 bases and J by 0 bases, with 9 bases of the junction left unmatched. Germline V CDR1 and CDR2: SGHTA, FQGNSA. This CDR3 region has 17 residues. The CDR3 here is CASSHTSGPSSYNEQFF. The CDR3, as DNA: TGTGCCAGCAGCCACACTAGCGGACCGAGCTCCTACAATGAGCAGTTCTTC.

The chain is built from TRBV7-9 and TRBJ2-1, with 13 positions matching TRBD2. With V trimmed by 10 bases and J by 8 bases, 2 bases remained unmatched. The CDR3 runs 12 residues. Germline V gene sequence: CDR1 SEHNR, CDR2 FQNEAQ (reference sequence). The CDR3 sequence is CATTSGRDEQFF. In DNA, the CDR3 is TGTGCCACCACTAGCGGGAGGGATGAGCAGTTCTTC.

The chain carries TRBV10-3 and TRBJ1-1, with a possible D match to TRBD1 (5 bases). V was shortened by 2 bases and J by 1 base, with 11 bases between the two germline ends. This CDR3 has 15 residues. Germline V CDR1 and CDR2: ENHRY, SYGVKD. CDR3 sequence: CAISETAQGNTEAFF. The CDR3 DNA reads TGTGCCATCAGTGAGACCGCTCAGGGGAACACTGAAGCTTTCTTT.

J is TRBJ1-6 and V is TRBV6-5; no clear D gene. Looked up from germline, CDR1 is MNHEY and CDR2 is SVGAGI. The CDR3 spans 12 residues. Between the trimmed V and J ends, which lost 4 bases and 6 bases, there was a span of 4 bases. The CDR3 region has the DNA TGTGCCAGCAGTTCTACTAATTCACCCCTCCACTTT. Residues: CASSSTNSPLHF.

V is TRBV19 and J is TRBJ2-1, with a possible D match to TRBD2 (6 bases). The germline V and J ends were trimmed by 5 bases and 10 bases, with 15 bases remaining between them. The CDR3 loop spans 13 amino acids. Germline CDR1 is LNHDA and CDR2 is SQIVND (reference sequence). The CDR3 sequence is CASSAANSGEQFF. CDR3 DNA sequence: TGTGCCAGTAGTGCCGCCAATAGCGGAGAGCAGTTCTTC.

V gene TRBV10-2 combines with J gene TRBJ2-3, with TRBD1 matching over 7 bases. The ends lost 6 bases at V and 2 bases at J; junction bases unmatched: 5. This CDR3 is 14 amino acids long. Germline V CDR1 and CDR2: WSHSY, SAAADI. DNA for the CDR3: TGCGCCAGCAGACAGGGGTCTTCCACAGATACGCAGTATTTT. It translates to CASRQGSSTDTQYF.

The V call is TRBV5-1, the J call TRBJ2-7, with 10 bases matching TRBD2. This CDR3 is 13 amino acids long. Germline loops: CDR1 SGHRS, CDR2 YFSETQ. V shed 7 bases and J 7 bases; nucleotides not matched to a gene: 8. CDR3 protein: CASGPLSGGEQYF. The DNA of the CDR3 is TGCGCCAGCGGACCACTTAGCGGGGGGGAGCAGTACTTC.

This clone was counted between two and nine times. This chain connects TRBV11-2 to TRBJ1-1; TRBD1 matches at 9 bases. CDR3 length equals 13 residues. V lost 6 bases, J lost 4 bases, and 3 bases stayed unmatched. Germline values: CDR1 SGHAT, CDR2 FQNNGV. The CDR3 sequence is CASSPQGATEAFF. In DNA, the CDR3 is TGTGCCAGCAGTCCACAGGGGGCCACTGAAGCTTTCTTT.

This clone has just a few counts. The rearrangement joins TRBV7-9 to TRBJ2-1, with 7 bases aligning to TRBD2. The germline gives CDR1 SEHNR, CDR2 FQNEAQ (reference sequence). V lost 1 base to trimming and J lost 8 bases; unmatched junction nucleotides: 5. This CDR3 spans 14 amino acids. The CDR3 protein is CASSLEKLADEQFF. DNA of the CDR3: TGTGCCAGCAGCTTAGAGAAGCTAGCGGATGAGCAGTTCTTC.

This chain connects TRBV4-2 to TRBJ1-4; D is unclear. V gave up 2 bases and J gave up 8 bases, with 9 bases separating them. The CDR3 contains 13 residues. Per germline, CDR1 LGHNA and CDR2 YNFKEQ. The CDR3 bases are TGTGCCAGCAGCCAACGACTAGACGAAAAACTGTTTTTT. Its protein product is CASSQRLDEKLFF.

This sequence joins TRBV6-1 and TRBJ2-3; D is undetermined. This CDR3 has 14 amino acids. The V end was cut by 4 bases, the J end by 2 bases, with 10 bases between. Germline values: CDR1 MNHNS, CDR2 SASEGT. DNA of the CDR3: TGTGCCAGCAGTGTTAACAGCCCCACAGATACGCAGTATTTT. Protein product: CASSVNSPTDTQYF.

The V and J genes are TRBV30 and TRBJ1-1, with D unclear. V was shortened by 0 bases and J by 5 bases, with 10 bases between the two germline ends. CDR3 length: 13 residues. The germline CDR1 and CDR2 sequences are GTSNPN and SVGIG (reference sequence). CDR3 residues: CAWSVPIRTEAFF. Here the CDR3 DNA reads TGTGCCTGGAGTGTCCCTATCCGAACTGAAGCTTTCTTT.

V and J are TRBV5-4 and TRBJ2-7, with 9 bases lining up with TRBD1. Trimming removed 3 bases from V and 7 bases from J; junction bases left unmatched: 5. Per germline, CDR1 SGHNT and CDR2 YYREEE (reference sequence). CDR3 length equals 13 residues. The CDR3, as DNA: TGTGCCAGCAGCTGGGACAGGGTGAGGGAGCAGTACTTC. The encoded protein is CASSWDRVREQYF.

This clone was counted only a few times. The DNA for the CDR3 is TGTGCCAGCAGCCTACGGGGTTACCATGGCTACACCTTC. This sequence encodes CASSLRGYHGYTF. The chain has TRBV7-2 and TRBJ1-2; D not certain. CDR1 and CDR2 from the germline V gene are SGHTA and FQGNSA. V was cut by 5 bases and J by 6 bases, with 13 bases left in between. The length of the CDR3 is 13 residues.

This clone has just a few counts. The V gene is TRBV5-1, the J gene TRBJ1-4, with D possibly matching TRBD1 (5 bases). Germline assignment: CDR1 SGHRS and CDR2 YFSETQ. This CDR3 is 15 amino acids long. The V end lost 0 bases, the J end lost 10 bases, and 16 bases lay between the germline ends. The DNA of the CDR3 is TGCGCCAGCAGCTTGGGGCACGGGGGAAGTGCAAAACTGTTTTTT. Its protein is CASSLGHGGSAKLFF.

The chain is built from TRBV19 and TRBJ1-4; a weak D match, TRBD1 (5 bases). The CDR3 is made up of 15 amino acids. V lost 2 bases to trimming and J lost 2 bases, with 9 bases between them. The germline V gene encodes CDR1 LNHDA and CDR2 SQIVND (reference sequence). CDR3 DNA sequence: TGTGCCAGTAGTATATACAGGTCGACTAATGAAAAACTGTTTTTT. It codes for CASSIYRSTNEKLFF. Full variable domain (rest looked up from reference TRBV19 and TRBJ1-4): DGGITQSPKYLFRKEGQNVTLSCEQNLNHDAMYWYRQDPGQGLRLIYYSQIVNDFQKGDIAEGYSVSREKKESFPLTVTSAQKNPTAFYLCASSIYRSTNEKLFFGSGTQLSVL.

The rearrangement links TRBV6-5 to TRBJ1-5; D is perhaps TRBD1 (5 bases). The CDR3 covers 15 residues. V lost 0 bases, J lost 4 bases, and 10 bases lay in between. Germline CDR1 MNHEY, CDR2 SVGAGI. The CDR3 region has the DNA TGTGCCAGCAGTTACTCAGGGGAGGATAATCAGCCCCAGCATTTT. Encoded protein: CASSYSGEDNQPQHF.